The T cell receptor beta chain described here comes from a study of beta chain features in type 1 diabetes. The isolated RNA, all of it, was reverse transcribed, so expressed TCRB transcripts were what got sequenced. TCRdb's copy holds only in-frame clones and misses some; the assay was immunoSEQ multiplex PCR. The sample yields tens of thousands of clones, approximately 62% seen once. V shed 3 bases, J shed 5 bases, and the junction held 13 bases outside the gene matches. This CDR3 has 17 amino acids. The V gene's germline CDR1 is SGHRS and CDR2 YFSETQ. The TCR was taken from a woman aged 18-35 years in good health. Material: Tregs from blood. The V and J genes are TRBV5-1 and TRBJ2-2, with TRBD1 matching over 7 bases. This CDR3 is CASSSARQGWFTGELFF. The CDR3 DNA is TGCGCCAGCAGCTCGGCCCGACAGGGCTGGTTTACCGGGGAGCTGTTTTTT.